This record concerns one T cell receptor beta chain sequence. The TCRbeta library incorporated unique molecular identifiers. MiXCR, applied by TCRdb to the PCR reads, yields one record per CDR3 protein. The sample has approximately 400,000 distinct CDR3 sequences; 11% are singletons. The data stem from a study of T-cell reconstitution after alpha-beta-depleted transplantation in children. Germline V gives CDR1 LGHNA, CDR2 YSLEER. CDR3 size: 13 residues. Trimming took off 2 bases at V and 8 bases at J, with 12 bases between the two ends. The sample in question was PBMCs from the stem cell graft donor, obtained from the stem cell graft. The chain has TRBV4-3 and TRBJ1-2, with D uncertain. This TCR derives from a human donor who donated a stem cell graft to a child with acute myeloid leukemia. CDR3 in DNA: TGCGCCAGCAGCCAATCCCAAGGTGCGGGCTACACCTTC. Translated: CASSQSQGAGYTF.